This is a list of T cell receptor beta chains from one sample in a study of molecular identifiers for immune sequencing clone quantification. TCRdb processed the PCR reads anew with MiXCR; each CDR3 protein has one entry. The data contain approximately 670,000 distinct CDR3 sequences, 15% to 20% of them singletons. Source material: naive CD8+ T cells from blood, with Jurkat cell RNA spiked in. The receptors stem from a human donor in good health. Some libraries in this study had Jurkat cell RNA spiked in. Both conserved end residues are trimmed from each CDR3. The listing skips clone size in some rows; elsewhere it reads once, few, many or a size class.

TRBJ1-1,many,TRBV30,AWSVVMSTEAF
TRBJ2-2,.,TRBV6-2/TRBV6-3,ASRYPDTLLINTGELF
TRBJ2-1,many,TRBV4-1,ASSQDMTSGAINRF
TRBJ2-3,many,TRBV27,ASSLSTLSTDTQY
TRBJ1-5,few,TRBV6-1,ASSEINRGDQPQH
TRBJ2-2,.,TRBV19,ASSIDFLPLLTNTGELF
TRBJ2-3,many,TRBV7-9,ASSSRQDSSTDTQY
TRBJ2-3,many,TRBV6-2/TRBV6-3,ASSYSGLAGGGTDTQY
TRBJ1-1,many,TRBV10-2,ASSERQGRTEAF
TRBJ2-3,many,TRBV12-3/TRBV12-4,ASSQMGDTQY
TRBJ2-7,many,TRBV20-1,SAREASGDYEQY
TRBJ2-3,many,TRBV30,AWSAGAGQDTQY
TRBJ2-7,.,TRBV27,ASSYGTVTYEQY
TRBJ1-1,.,TRBV19,ASSIQLPLQGGTGAF
TRBJ1-5,.,TRBV27,ASSQGGFSNQPQH
TRBJ1-6,many,TRBV21-1,ASRARTVHYNSPLH
TRBJ2-2,few,TRBV12-3/TRBV12-4,ASTLGSWNTGELF
TRBJ2-7,many,TRBV12-3/TRBV12-4,ASSPPEGKYEQY
TRBJ1-4,.,TRBV12-3/TRBV12-4,ASSLSGMSNEKLF
TRBJ1-6,.,TRBV7-9,ASSSTPRATGGSPLH
TRBJ2-3,.,TRBV27,ASSWQNPDTQY
TRBJ2-1,.,TRBV14,ASSRPSGRTYNEQF
TRBJ1-2,many,TRBV2,ASSPPQGSIYGYT
TRBJ1-6,few,TRBV4-1,ASSQVDRVSPLH
TRBJ2-5,few,TRBV2,ASGKVSKVRETQY
TRBJ2-5,many,TRBV28,ASRDIRDHQETQY
TRBJ2-2,.,TRBV7-6,ASSPAGSTSGSGELF
TRBJ1-3,.,TRBV13,ASSLGASPTSGNTIY
TRBJ2-7,few,TRBV7-8,ASSRRRDRGLDEQY
TRBJ2-7,many,TRBV7-9,ASSPRSFEQY
TRBJ1-4,many,TRBV7-9,ASSLPGGDDEKLF
TRBJ1-3,many,TRBV12-3/TRBV12-4,ASSVDGTSGNTIY
TRBJ2-1,.,TRBV28,ATSPLREYMLDEQF
TRBJ2-4,many,TRBV7-9,ASSAQGGFDIQY
TRBJ2-3,many,TRBV6-4,ASSQRVSDTQY
TRBJ2-7,many,TRBV20-1,SASPRGGLTYEQY
TRBJ2-7,.,TRBV4-3,ASSHDRGTGNYEQY